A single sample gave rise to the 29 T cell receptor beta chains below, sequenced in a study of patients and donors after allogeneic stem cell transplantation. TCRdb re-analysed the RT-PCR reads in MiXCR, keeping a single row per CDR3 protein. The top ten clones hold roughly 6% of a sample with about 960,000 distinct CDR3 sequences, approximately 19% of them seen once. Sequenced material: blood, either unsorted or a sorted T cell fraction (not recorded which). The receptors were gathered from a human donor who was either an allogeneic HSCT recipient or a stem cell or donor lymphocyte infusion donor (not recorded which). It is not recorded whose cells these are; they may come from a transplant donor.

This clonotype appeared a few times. For the CDR3, the DNA is TGTGCCAGCAGTTTAGCGCTATCCAGGGGAAGAGCTGAAGCTTTCTTT. Protein product: CASSLALSRGRAEAFF. V and J are TRBV12-3 or TRBV12-4 and TRBJ1-1; D is perhaps TRBD1 (6 bases). The CDR3 is 16 residues long. Trimming shortened V by 0 bases and J by 6 bases, and 17 bases separated the two germline ends.

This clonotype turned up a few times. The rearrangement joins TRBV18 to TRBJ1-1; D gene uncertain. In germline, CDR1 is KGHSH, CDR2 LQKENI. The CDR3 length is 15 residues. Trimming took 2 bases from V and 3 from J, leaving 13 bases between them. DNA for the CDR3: TGTGCCAGCTCACCATCAAAGGGTCACTACACTGAAGCTTTCTTT. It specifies CASSPSKGHYTEAFF.

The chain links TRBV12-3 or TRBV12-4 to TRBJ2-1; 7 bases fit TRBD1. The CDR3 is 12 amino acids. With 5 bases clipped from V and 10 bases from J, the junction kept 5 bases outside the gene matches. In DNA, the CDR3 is TGTGCCAGCAGTCTGAGACAGGGAGAGCAGTTCTTC. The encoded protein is CASSLRQGEQFF.

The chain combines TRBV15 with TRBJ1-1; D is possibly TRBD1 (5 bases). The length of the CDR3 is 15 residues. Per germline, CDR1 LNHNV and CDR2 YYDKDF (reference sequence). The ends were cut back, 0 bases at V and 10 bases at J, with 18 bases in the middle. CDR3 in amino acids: CATSREGRVRLRAFF. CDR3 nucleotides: TGTGCCACCAGCAGAGAGGGCAGGGTCCGTCTTCGAGCTTTCTTT.

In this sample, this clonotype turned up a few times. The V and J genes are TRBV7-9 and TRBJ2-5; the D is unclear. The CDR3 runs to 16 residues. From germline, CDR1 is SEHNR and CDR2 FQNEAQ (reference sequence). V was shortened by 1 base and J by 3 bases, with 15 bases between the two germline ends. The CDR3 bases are TGTGCCAGCAGCTTAGGGTCCGGGCTAGACAAAGAGACCCAGTACTTC. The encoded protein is CASSLGSGLDKETQYF.

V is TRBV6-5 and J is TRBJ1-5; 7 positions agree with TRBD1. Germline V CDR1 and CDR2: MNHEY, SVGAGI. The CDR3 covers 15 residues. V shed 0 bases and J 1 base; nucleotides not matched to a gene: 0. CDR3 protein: CASSYSGQSNQPQHF. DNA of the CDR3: TGTGCCAGCAGTTACTCGGGACAGAGCAATCAGCCCCAGCATTTT.

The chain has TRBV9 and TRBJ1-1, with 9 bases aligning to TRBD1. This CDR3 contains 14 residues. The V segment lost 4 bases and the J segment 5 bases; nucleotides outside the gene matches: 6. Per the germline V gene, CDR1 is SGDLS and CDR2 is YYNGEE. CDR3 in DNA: TGTGCCAGCAGCAGCGCAGGACAGGGGACTGAAGCTTTCTTT. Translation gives CASSSAGQGTEAFF.

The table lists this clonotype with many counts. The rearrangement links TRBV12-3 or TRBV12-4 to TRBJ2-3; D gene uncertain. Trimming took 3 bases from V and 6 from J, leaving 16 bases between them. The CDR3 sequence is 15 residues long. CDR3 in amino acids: CASSLAKPITDTQYF. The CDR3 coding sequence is TGTGCCAGCAGTTTGGCCAAACCCATCACGGATACGCAGTATTTT.

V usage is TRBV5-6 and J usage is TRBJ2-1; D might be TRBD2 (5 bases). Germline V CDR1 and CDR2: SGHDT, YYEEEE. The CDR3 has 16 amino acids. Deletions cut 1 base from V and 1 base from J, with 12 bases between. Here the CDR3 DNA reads TGTGCCAGCAGCTTGCTTTTCGGGGTTTCCTACAATGAGCAGTTCTTC. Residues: CASSLLFGVSYNEQFF.

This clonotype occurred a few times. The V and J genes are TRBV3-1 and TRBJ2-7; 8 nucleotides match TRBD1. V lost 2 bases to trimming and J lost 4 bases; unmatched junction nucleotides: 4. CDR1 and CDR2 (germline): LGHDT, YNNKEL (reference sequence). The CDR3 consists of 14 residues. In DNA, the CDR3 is TGTGCCAGCAGCCAACTGGGACAGGCTTACGAGCAGTACTTC. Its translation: CASSQLGQAYEQYF.

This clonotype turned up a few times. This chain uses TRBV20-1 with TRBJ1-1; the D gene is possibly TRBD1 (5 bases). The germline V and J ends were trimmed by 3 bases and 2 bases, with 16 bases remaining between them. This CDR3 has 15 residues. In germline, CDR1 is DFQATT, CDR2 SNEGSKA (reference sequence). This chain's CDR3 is CSASYPDSTNTEAFF. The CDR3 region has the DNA TGCAGTGCTAGCTACCCTGACAGCACAAACACTGAAGCTTTCTTT.

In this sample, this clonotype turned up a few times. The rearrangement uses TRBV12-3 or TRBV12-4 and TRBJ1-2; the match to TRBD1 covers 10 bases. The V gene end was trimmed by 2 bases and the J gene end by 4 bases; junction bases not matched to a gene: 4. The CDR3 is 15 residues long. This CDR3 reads CASSLKGQGPYGYTF. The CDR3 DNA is TGTGCCAGCAGTTTAAAGGGACAGGGGCCCTATGGCTACACCTTC.

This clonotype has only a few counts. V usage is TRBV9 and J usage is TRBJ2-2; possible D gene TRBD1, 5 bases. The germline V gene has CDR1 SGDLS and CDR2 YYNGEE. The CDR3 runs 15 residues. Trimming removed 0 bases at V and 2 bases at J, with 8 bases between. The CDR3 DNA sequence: TGTGCCAGCAGCGTAGCTGGGGCAAACACCGGGGAGCTGTTTTTT. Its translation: CASSVAGANTGELFF. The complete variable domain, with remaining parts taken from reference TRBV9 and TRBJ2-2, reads DSGVTQTPKHLITATGQRVTLRCSPRSGDLSVYWYQQSLDQGLQFLIQYYNGEERAKGNILERFSAQQFPDLHSELNLSSLELGDSALYFCASSVAGANTGELFFGEGSRLTVL.

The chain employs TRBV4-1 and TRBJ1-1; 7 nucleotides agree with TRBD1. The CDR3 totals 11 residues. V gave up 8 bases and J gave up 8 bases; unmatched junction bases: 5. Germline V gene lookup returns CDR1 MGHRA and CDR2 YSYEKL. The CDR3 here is CASRKDREAFF. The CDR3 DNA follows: TGCGCCAGCCGAAAGGACAGGGAAGCTTTCTTT.

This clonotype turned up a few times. For the CDR3, the DNA is TGTGCCAGCAGTATGGACAGGTTGGTCACTGAAGCTTTCTTT. Its protein product is CASSMDRLVTEAFF. This chain uses TRBV12-3 or TRBV12-4 with TRBJ1-1; TRBD1 matches 7 bases. Unmatched junction bases numbered 7, after V lost 5 bases and J lost 4 bases. The CDR3 is 14 amino acids.

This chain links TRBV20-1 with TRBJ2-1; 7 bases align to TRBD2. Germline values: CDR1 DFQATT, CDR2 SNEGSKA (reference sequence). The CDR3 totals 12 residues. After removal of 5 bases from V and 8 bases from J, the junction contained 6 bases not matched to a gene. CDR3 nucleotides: TGCAGTGCTGGGGAGGGTGGCGATGAGCAGTTCTTC. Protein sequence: CSAGEGGDEQFF.

The CDR3 spells CASSQVQLGDTQYF. The CDR3, as DNA: TGTGCCAGCAGCCAAGTCCAGCTGGGGGATACGCAGTATTTT. V is TRBV4-2 and J is TRBJ2-3; D unclear. CDR1 and CDR2 (germline): LGHNA, YNFKEQ. CDR3 length: 14 residues. Between the trimmed V and J ends, which lost 1 base and 6 bases, there was a span of 11 bases.

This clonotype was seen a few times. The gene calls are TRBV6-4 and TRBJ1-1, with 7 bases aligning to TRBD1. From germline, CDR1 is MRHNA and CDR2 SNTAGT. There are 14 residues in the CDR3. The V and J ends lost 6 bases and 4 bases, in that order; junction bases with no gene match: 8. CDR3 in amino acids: CASSETGQGTEAFF. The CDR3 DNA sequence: TGTGCCAGCAGCGAGACAGGGCAGGGCACTGAAGCTTTCTTT.

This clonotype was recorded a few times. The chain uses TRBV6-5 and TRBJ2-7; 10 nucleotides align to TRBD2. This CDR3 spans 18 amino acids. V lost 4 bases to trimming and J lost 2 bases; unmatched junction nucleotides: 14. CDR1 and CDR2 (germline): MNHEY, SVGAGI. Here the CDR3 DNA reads TGTGCCAGCAGTTCCGGGACTAGCGACTCCGGGACTCCCTACGAGCAGTACTTC. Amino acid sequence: CASSSGTSDSGTPYEQYF.

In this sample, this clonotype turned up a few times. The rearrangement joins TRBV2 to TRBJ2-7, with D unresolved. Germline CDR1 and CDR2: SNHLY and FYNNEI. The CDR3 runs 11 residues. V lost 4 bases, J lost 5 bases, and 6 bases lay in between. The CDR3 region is CASSADDEQYF. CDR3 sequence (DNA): TGTGCCAGCAGTGCAGACGACGAGCAGTACTTC. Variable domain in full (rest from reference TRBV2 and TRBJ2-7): EPEVTQTPSHQVTQMGQEVILRCVPISNHLYFYWYRQILGQKVEFLVSFYNNEISEKSEIFDDQFSVERPDGSNFTLKIRSTKLEDSAMYFCASSADDEQYFGPGTRLTVT.

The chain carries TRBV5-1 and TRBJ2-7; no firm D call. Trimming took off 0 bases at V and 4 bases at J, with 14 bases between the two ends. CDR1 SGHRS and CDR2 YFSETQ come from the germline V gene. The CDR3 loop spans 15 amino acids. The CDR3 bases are TGCGCCAGCAGCTTGGGGGCAAGGGCGAATTACGAGCAGTACTTC. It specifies CASSLGARANYEQYF.

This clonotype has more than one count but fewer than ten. The CDR3 protein is CASSFAGLVTEAFF. The CDR3 DNA is TGTGCCAGCAGTTTCGCAGGTTTGGTCACTGAAGCTTTCTTT. The chain couples TRBV12-3 or TRBV12-4 to TRBJ1-1; no firm D call. Trimming shortened V by 3 bases and J by 4 bases, and 12 bases separated the two germline ends. The CDR3 runs to 14 residues.

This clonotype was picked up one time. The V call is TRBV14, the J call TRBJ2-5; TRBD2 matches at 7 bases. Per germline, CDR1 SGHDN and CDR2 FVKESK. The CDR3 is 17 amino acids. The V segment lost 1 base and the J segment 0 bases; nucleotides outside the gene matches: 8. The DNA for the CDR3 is TGTGCCAGCAGCCAAGCGCTCCTGCGGGGGTACCAAGAGACCCAGTACTTC. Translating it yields CASSQALLRGYQETQYF.

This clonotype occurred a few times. The DNA for the CDR3 is TGTGCCAGCAGCCGGGACAGCTATGAAAAACTGTTTTTT. It encodes CASSRDSYEKLFF. J is TRBJ1-4 and V is TRBV3-1, with 7 bases fitting TRBD1. With 4 bases clipped from V and 6 bases from J, the junction kept 2 bases outside the gene matches. Germline CDR1 is LGHDT and CDR2 is YNNKEL (reference sequence). This CDR3 spans 13 amino acids.

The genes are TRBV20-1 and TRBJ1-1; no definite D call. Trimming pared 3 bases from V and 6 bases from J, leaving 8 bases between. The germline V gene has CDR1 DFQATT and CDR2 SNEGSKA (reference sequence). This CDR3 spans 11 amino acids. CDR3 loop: CSASLGAEAFF. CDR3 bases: TGCAGTGCTAGTTTGGGAGCTGAAGCTTTCTTT.

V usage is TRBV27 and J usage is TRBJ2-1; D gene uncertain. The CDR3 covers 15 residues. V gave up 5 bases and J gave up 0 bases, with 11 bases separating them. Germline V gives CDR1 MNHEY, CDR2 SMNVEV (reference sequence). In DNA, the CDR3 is TGTGCCAGCAGTAGTGTGGCAACCTCCTACAATGAGCAGTTCTTC. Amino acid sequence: CASSSVATSYNEQFF.

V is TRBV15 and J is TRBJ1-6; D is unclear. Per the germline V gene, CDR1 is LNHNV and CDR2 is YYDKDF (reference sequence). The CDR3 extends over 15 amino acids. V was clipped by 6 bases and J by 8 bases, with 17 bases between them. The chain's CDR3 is CATRTWARADSPLHF. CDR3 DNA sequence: TGTGCCACCAGAACGTGGGCCCGGGCGGATTCACCCCTCCACTTT.

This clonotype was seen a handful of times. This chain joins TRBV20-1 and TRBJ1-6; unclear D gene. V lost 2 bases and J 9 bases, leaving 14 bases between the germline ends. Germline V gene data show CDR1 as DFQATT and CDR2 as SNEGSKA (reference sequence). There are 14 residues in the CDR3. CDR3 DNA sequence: TGCAGTGCTAGACGGGGAGAACTCGGTTCACCCCTCCACTTT. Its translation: CSARRGELGSPLHF.

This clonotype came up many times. CDR3 region: CASSRGQGRTEAFF. In nucleotides, the CDR3 is TGTGCCAGCAGCCGAGGACAGGGAAGGACTGAAGCTTTCTTT. The rearrangement uses TRBV6-1 and TRBJ1-1, with 8 bases identical to TRBD1. CDR1 is MNHNS and CDR2 is SASEGT in the germline V gene. Trimming took 6 bases from V and 5 from J; bases not matched to a gene: 8. The CDR3 covers 14 residues.